Below, 26 T cell receptor beta chains from the same sample are listed, as sequenced in a study of blood T cell repertoires in COVID-19 (dated by TCRdb to 2018 to 2021). The library came from the immunoSEQ multiplex PCR assay. The immuneACCESS repertoire file appears here via TCRdb, limited to in-frame rearrangements. These files lack a portion of the clones; in checked studies, under half of the deficit traces to unresolved V genes, and the cause of the others is not known. The sample includes 150,000 or so clones, with about 80% observed a single time. The biggest ten clones account for approximately 11% of the sample. The sample comprised PBMCs or T cells enriched from blood (not recorded which). These receptors were collected from a man in his fifties or sixties who had recovered from COVID-19.

V and J are TRBV5-8 and TRBJ2-3; 10 bases are a match to TRBD2. The germline V gene encodes CDR1 SGHTS and CDR2 YDEGEE. This CDR3 has 15 amino acids. V was pared by 2 bases and J by 2 bases, with 2 bases of the junction left unmatched. CDR3 protein: CASSLLAGITDTQYF. CDR3 bases: TGTGCCAGCAGCTTACTAGCGGGGATCACAGATACGCAGTATTTT.

The gene calls are TRBV5-1 and TRBJ1-2, with D perhaps matching TRBD1 (5 bases). The CDR3 runs 14 residues. Looked up from germline, CDR1 is SGHRS and CDR2 is YFSETQ. With 5 bases removed from V and 2 bases from J, the gap between germline ends came to 13 bases. CDR3: CASRRDSGNYGYTF. The CDR3 DNA is TGCGCCAGCAGACGGGACTCAGGCAACTATGGCTACACCTTC.

The V gene is TRBV19, the J gene TRBJ1-2, with D perhaps matching TRBD1 (5 bases). Trimming removed 7 bases at V and 5 bases at J, with 20 bases between. The germline V gene has CDR1 LNHDA and CDR2 SQIVND (reference sequence). This CDR3 comprises 15 residues. CDR3 sequence (DNA): TGTGCCAGTACTAGTAAAGGAGGGGCCACATATGGCTACACCTTC. Translation: CASTSKGGATYGYTF.

V and J are TRBV3-1 (or the pseudogene TRBV3-2) and TRBJ2-1, with 10 bases that match TRBD2. Trimming took 4 bases from V and 6 from J; bases not matched to a gene: 6. This CDR3 region has 15 residues. Germline CDR1 and CDR2: LGHDT and YNNKEL (reference sequence). CDR3: CASSRSGTSVNEQFF. CDR3 coding DNA: TGTGCCAGCAGCCGTTCCGGGACTAGCGTCAATGAGCAGTTCTTC.

V and J are TRBV6-5 and TRBJ1-2, with TRBD1 identical over 7 bases. The germline CDR1 and CDR2 sequences are MNHEY and SVGAGI. V shed 0 bases and J 8 bases; nucleotides not matched to a gene: 9. The CDR3 is 15 residues long. The CDR3 here is CASSYSRQGLGGYTF. In DNA, the CDR3 is TGTGCCAGCAGTTACTCGCGACAGGGCTTGGGCGGCTACACCTTC.

The chain links TRBV7-3 to TRBJ2-7; unclear D gene. CDR1 is SGHTA and CDR2 is FQGTGA in the germline V gene. Between the trimmed V and J ends, which lost 1 base and 0 bases, there was a span of 7 bases. The CDR3 runs to 14 residues. The CDR3 protein is CASSLSYSSYEQYF. In nucleotides, the CDR3 is TGTGCCAGCAGCTTAAGTTACAGCTCCTACGAGCAGTACTTC.

The chain carries TRBV5-8 and TRBJ2-4; D might be TRBD2 (6 bases). Trimming cost V 3 bases and J 8 bases, with 18 bases left between them. Per germline, CDR1 SGHTS and CDR2 YDEGEE. This CDR3 contains 15 residues. CDR3 in DNA: TGTGCCAGCAGCTGGCTGGGGGGTTTGGGGTACATTCAGTACTTC. It is translated as CASSWLGGLGYIQYF. The full variable domain, in which reference TRBV5-8 and TRBJ2-4 provide the parts outside the CDR3, is EAGVTQSPTHLIKTRGQQATLRCSPISGHTSVYWYQQALGLGLQFLLWYDEGEERNRGNFPPRFSGRQFPNYSSELNVNALELEDSALYLCASSWLGGLGYIQYFGAGTRLSVL.

This chain uses TRBV7-3 with TRBJ2-5, with D possibly TRBD1 on 5 matching bases. The germline CDR1 and CDR2 sequences are SGHTA and FQGTGA. V was pared by 5 bases and J by 1 base, with 8 bases between. The CDR3 totals 13 residues. CDR3 protein: CASSQGAQETQYF. CDR3 nucleotides: TGTGCCAGCAGCCAAGGGGCCCAAGAGACCCAGTACTTC.

This clone was seen more than once but under ten times. This chain uses TRBV13 with TRBJ2-5; unclear D gene. Germline CDR1 and CDR2: PRHDT and FYEKMQ (reference sequence). V lost 1 base and J lost 1, with 10 bases in between. The CDR3 is made up of 15 amino acids. The CDR3, as DNA: TGTGCCAGCAGCTTAGCTCCAGCGCCCCAAGAGACCCAGTACTTC. Translating gives CASSLAPAPQETQYF.

V gene TRBV2 combines with J gene TRBJ1-2; D is undetermined. Germline-derived CDR1 and CDR2 are SNHLY and FYNNEI. The V end was cut by 6 bases, the J end by 3 bases, with 14 bases between. The CDR3 consists of 14 residues. The CDR3 sequence: CASRRGGVDYGYTF. The CDR3 bases are TGTGCCAGCAGGAGAGGCGGGGTCGACTATGGCTACACCTTC.

V usage is TRBV28 and J usage is TRBJ2-7; 8 nucleotides agree with TRBD1. The germline gives CDR1 MDHEN, CDR2 SYDVKM. The CDR3 spans 12 residues. V shed 10 bases and J 4 bases; nucleotides not matched to a gene: 6. Written as DNA, the CDR3 is TGTGCCATCTCAGGGGGCCTGTACGAGCAGTACTTC. This codes for CAISGGLYEQYF. The full variable domain, its missing parts supplied by reference TRBV28 and TRBJ2-7, is DVKVTQSSRYLVKRTGEKVFLECVQDMDHENMFWYRQDPGLGLRLIYFSYDVKMKEKGDIPEGYSVSREKKERFSLILESASTNQTSMYLCAISGGLYEQYFGPGTRLTVT.

V gene TRBV28 combines with J gene TRBJ1-1; a possible D gene is TRBD1 (5 bases). Looked up from germline, CDR1 is MDHEN and CDR2 is SYDVKM. The V end was cut by 11 bases, the J end by 0 bases, with 19 bases between. The CDR3 extends over 15 amino acids. The CDR3 DNA is TGTGCCTCCGGTCCGGGGGTTCGGATGAACACTGAAGCTTTCTTT. Protein sequence: CASGPGVRMNTEAFF. The full variable domain, in which reference TRBV28 and TRBJ1-1 provide the parts outside the CDR3, is DVKVTQSSRYLVKRTGEKVFLECVQDMDHENMFWYRQDPGLGLRLIYFSYDVKMKEKGDIPEGYSVSREKKERFSLILESASTNQTSMYLCASGPGVRMNTEAFFGQGTRLTVV.

V usage is TRBV5-1 and J usage is TRBJ2-7, with 9 bases lining up with TRBD1. Losses at the gene ends were 2 bases for V and 5 bases for J; bases not matched to a gene: 5. Germline V CDR1 and CDR2: SGHRS, YFSETQ. This CDR3 comprises 14 residues. For the CDR3, the DNA is TGCGCCAGCAGCTTCGCACAGGGGGCCCACGAGCAGTACTTC. Its protein product is CASSFAQGAHEQYF.

The chain has TRBV28 and TRBJ2-1, with TRBD2 as a possible D gene (6 bases). Trimming cost V 1 base and J 6 bases, with 10 bases left between them. The germline CDR1 and CDR2 sequences are MDHEN and SYDVKM. The CDR3 has 14 amino acids. The CDR3 here is CASSLYGGANEQFF. In nucleotides, the CDR3 is TGTGCCAGCAGTTTATACGGGGGAGCCAATGAGCAGTTCTTC.

The rearrangement joins TRBV3-1 (or the pseudogene TRBV3-2) to TRBJ2-7, with D hard to call. Germline V CDR1 and CDR2: LGHDT, YNNKEL (reference sequence). V lost 0 bases to trimming and J lost 1 base, with 7 bases between them. This CDR3 comprises 14 residues. The CDR3 loop is CASSQDQTSYEQYF. CDR3 in DNA: TGTGCCAGCAGCCAAGACCAGACATCCTACGAGCAGTACTTC.

The V and J genes are TRBV6-5 and TRBJ1-6; no reliable D call. The germline CDR1 and CDR2 sequences are MNHEY and SVGAGI. There are 14 residues in the CDR3. With 5 bases removed from V and 7 bases from J, the gap between germline ends came to 12 bases. CDR3 protein: CASSLGGWNSPLHF. The CDR3 coding sequence is TGTGCCAGCAGTCTCGGAGGGTGGAATTCACCCCTCCACTTT.

The V gene is TRBV28, the J gene TRBJ2-6, with TRBD2 as a possible D gene (5 bases). V lost 4 bases, J lost 0 bases, and 10 bases lay in between. Germline V gene data show CDR1 as MDHEN and CDR2 as SYDVKM. CDR3 length: 16 residues. The CDR3 loop is CASSSPGNSGANVLTF. CDR3 sequence (DNA): TGTGCCAGCAGTTCACCCGGGAACTCTGGGGCCAACGTCCTGACTTTC.

The chain is built from TRBV2 and TRBJ2-7; D unresolved. V was trimmed by 8 bases and J by 1 base, leaving 12 bases between them. Germline V gene sequence: CDR1 SNHLY, CDR2 FYNNEI. This CDR3 spans 13 amino acids. The CDR3 coding sequence is TGTGCCAGCCACCTAGAGAGATCCTACGAGCAGTACTTC. It specifies CASHLERSYEQYF.

CDR3 coding DNA: TGCAGCGTTGAGGACAGACCCTTCCAAGAGACCCAGTACTTC. Protein: CSVEDRPFQETQYF. The chain is built from TRBV29-1 and TRBJ2-5; D may be TRBD1 (6 bases). The CDR3 is 14 amino acids. V was cut by 3 bases and J by 1 base, with 12 bases left in between. Germline values: CDR1 SQVTM, CDR2 ANQGSEA.

The rearrangement joins TRBV6-5 to TRBJ2-7; unclear D gene. CDR1 is MNHEY, CDR2 SVGAGI, per germline. Trimming stripped 2 bases from V and 7 bases from J, with 6 bases between. The CDR3 contains 11 residues. CDR3 sequence: CASSYLEEQYF. CDR3 in DNA: TGTGCCAGCAGTTACCTGGAGGAGCAGTACTTC.

The chain couples TRBV30 to TRBJ1-2; tentative D call: TRBD1 (6 bases). The CDR3 length is 14 residues. Trimming took off 6 bases at V and 3 bases at J, with 17 bases between the two ends. CDR1 is GTSNPN and CDR2 is SVGIG in the germline V gene (reference sequence). CDR3 DNA: TGTGCCTGCCCCGCGGGGGGCGCGGACTATGGCTACACCTTC. Translation gives CACPAGGADYGYTF.

This chain connects TRBV7-3 to TRBJ1-2, with a tentative D call TRBD1 (5 bases). Germline loops: CDR1 SGHTA, CDR2 FQGTGA. Between the trimmed V and J ends, which lost 5 bases and 5 bases, there was a span of 12 bases. The CDR3 runs 13 residues. This CDR3 is CASSVGQGYGYTF. DNA for the CDR3: TGTGCCAGCAGCGTTGGACAAGGGTATGGCTACACCTTC. The full variable domain, its missing parts supplied by reference TRBV7-3 and TRBJ1-2, is GAGVSQTPSNKVTEKGKYVELRCDPISGHTALYWYRQSLGQGPEFLIYFQGTGAADDSGLPNDRFFAVRPEGSVSTLKIQRTERGDSAVYLCASSVGQGYGYTFGSGTRLTVV.

The gene calls are TRBV7-8 and TRBJ2-2; 9 bases map to TRBD2. CDR1 and CDR2 from the germline V gene are SGHVS and FQNEAQ. Trimming cost V 3 bases and J 5 bases; bases outside gene matches: 1. The length of the CDR3 is 14 residues. The CDR3 DNA reads TGTGCCAGCAGCTTTAGCGGGGGAACCGGGGAGCTGTTTTTT. This sequence encodes CASSFSGGTGELFF.

V usage is TRBV9 and J usage is TRBJ2-7; 8 bases match TRBD2. J gave up 3 bases and V 4 bases, and 6 bases lay outside the gene matches. This CDR3 has 14 amino acids. Germline V lookup: CDR1 SGDLS, CDR2 YYNGEE. CDR3 bases: TGTGCCAGCAGCTCAACCGGGACTAGCTACGAGCAGTACTTC. It specifies CASSSTGTSYEQYF.

This clone was found once. The gene calls are TRBV2 and TRBJ1-4; a weak D match, TRBD1 (5 bases). Germline V gene data show CDR1 as SNHLY and CDR2 as FYNNEI. V lost 8 bases and J 4 bases, leaving 11 bases between the germline ends. CDR3 length: 13 residues. CDR3 amino acids: CASYYRSNEKLFF. The CDR3 DNA reads as TGTGCCAGCTATTACAGGAGTAATGAAAAACTGTTTTTT.

V is TRBV6-1 and J is TRBJ1-4; D is unresolved. In germline, CDR1 is MNHNS, CDR2 SASEGT. This CDR3 spans 12 amino acids. Trimming left V 5 bases short and J 2 bases short, with 3 bases between. The CDR3 sequence is CASSYTNEKLFF. CDR3 sequence (DNA): TGTGCCAGCAGTTATACTAATGAAAAACTGTTTTTT.